This T cell receptor beta chain was observed in a study of T-cell reconstitution after alpha-beta-depleted transplantation in children (dated by TCRdb to about 2016). Context from the whole study: T-cell immune reconstitution after TCRalphabeta/CD19-depleted allogeneic hematopoietic cell transplantation in children was quantitatively tracked in the study by means of TCR repertoire profiling.

CDR3 length: 14 amino acids, cysteine to phenylalanine. Of the read, only the CDR3 DNA is kept; its 42 bases are in frame from base 1. V loses 5 bases of germline sequence and J loses 0 bases, and the interval between the two ends is 8 bases. CDR1 and CDR2 are read off the germline V gene as SGHTA and FQGNSA. This clonotype was found many times. Its antigen remains undetermined. There are no base qualities to consult, and no much larger clone falls within one base. Libraries were built with PCR. Instrument on record: Illumina HiSeq 2500. TCR libraries were prepared with molecular barcoding, using unique molecular identifiers to normalize TCRbeta repertoire quantification. TCRdb reanalyzed the raw reads on its own, using fastp at Q25 for trimming and MiXCR for clone calling, and kept in-frame beta chains. Records with the same CDR3 protein are collapsed into one entry carrying the most frequent genes and DNA. For this sample the table gives approximately 420,000 distinct CDR3 sequences, of which approximately 10% were detected only once. In total, the top ten clones hold 4.5% to 6% of the sample.

Source: PBMCs from the stem cell graft donor, taken from the stem cell graft. The rearranged chain carries TRBV7-2 and TRBJ1-3; the D segment cannot be called with confidence. This TCR was recovered from a human donor who donated a stem cell graft to a child with acute myeloid leukemia. The CDR3 corresponds to CASSGGYSGNTIYF. The nucleotide sequence reads as follows: TGTGCCAGCAGCGGCGGATACTCTGGAAACACCATATATTTT. The entire variable domain, with the stretches around the CDR3 drawn from the reference TRBV7-2 and TRBJ1-3 proteins, is GAGVSQSPSNKVTEKGKDVELRCDPISGHTALYWYRQSLGQGLEFLIYFQGNSAPDKSGLPSDRFSAERTGGSVSTLTIQRTQQEDSAVYLCASSGGYSGNTIYFGEGSWLTVV.